Each of the 9 T cell receptor delta chains below was sequenced from the same sample in a study of Vδ1+ human thymocytes. Study-wide results and limits: Thymic TRG and TRD repertoires appeared highly polyclonal, with Gaussian CDR3 length distributions.

The template was reverse-transcribed extracted RNA. Pooled V-gene forward primers with one constant-region reverse primer generated the CDR3 amplicons by multiplex PCR. TCRdb re-called clones from the multiplex PCR reads via CATT. The sample yields around 76,000 delta-chain clones, around 35% seen once. For these TCRs, the target antigens are not known. The source material was Vdelta1+ gamma-delta thymocytes from the thymus. Subset given: FACS-sorted CD3+ TCRalphabeta- TCRVdelta1+ TCRVdelta2- thymocytes. Every receptor here comes from a boy under two years old who had congenital heart surgery.

V is TRDV1 and J is TRDJ1; 11 bases align to TRDD3. Germline values: CDR1 TSWWSYY, CDR2 QGS. This CDR3 has 22 residues. The ends lost 1 base at V and 3 bases at J; junction bases unmatched: 22. The CDR3 protein is CALGEHHRPSVWGIQRADKLIF. The CDR3 DNA sequence: TGTGCTCTTGGGGAACATCACAGACCCTCCGTCTGGGGGATACAGCGGGCCGATAAACTCATCTTT.

The V gene is TRDV1, the J gene TRDJ1; a possible D gene is TRDD3 (5 bases). V was shortened by 4 bases and J by 4 bases, with 22 bases between the two germline ends. This CDR3 region has 17 residues. Germline V gene data show CDR1 as TSWWSYY and CDR2 as QGS. The CDR3 DNA sequence: TGTGCTCTTGGGGTCGGGGGCTATCCTTACTTTATCGATAAACTCATCTTT. Amino acid sequence: CALGVGGYPYFIDKLIF.

The chain couples TRDV2 to TRDJ1; tentative D call: TRDD2 (6 bases). V was shortened by 0 bases and J by 3 bases, with 28 bases between the two germline ends. CDR1 and CDR2 from the germline V gene are GEAIGNYY and EKD. The CDR3 is 20 amino acids. CDR3 amino acids: CACDTARFLEVGNRADKLIF. CDR3 coding DNA: TGTGCCTGTGACACCGCACGTTTCCTAGAGGTCGGTAACCGGGCCGATAAACTCATCTTT.

The chain employs TRDV1 and TRDJ1; 12 bases map to TRDD3. CDR3 length: 18 residues. The germline V gene has CDR1 TSWWSYY and CDR2 QGS. Trimming at V came to 3 bases and at J to 5 bases, leaving 13 bases not matched to a gene. CDR3 in amino acids: CALGDSPRTGGYWDKLIF. CDR3 nucleotide sequence: TGTGCTCTTGGGGACTCTCCACGTACTGGGGGATACTGGGATAAACTCATCTTT.

V and J are TRDV1 and TRDJ1; TRDD3 agrees at 12 bases. The CDR3 has 19 amino acids. The ends lost 6 bases at V and 3 bases at J; junction bases unmatched: 17. Per the germline V gene, CDR1 is TSWWSYY and CDR2 is QGS. The CDR3 spells CALGPGVAAGGYAPDKLIF. For the CDR3, the DNA is TGTGCTCTTGGACCCGGCGTGGCTGCTGGGGGATACGCACCCGATAAACTCATCTTT.

For this clone: Other DNA sequences in this sample translate to the same CDR3. The V and J genes are TRDV1 and TRDJ1; 11 positions match TRDD3. CDR1 TSWWSYY and CDR2 QGS come from the germline V gene. The junction had 23 bases not matched to a gene; V was cut back by 2 bases and J by 3 bases. The CDR3 extends over 22 amino acids. CDR3 coding DNA: TGTGCTCTTGGGGAAGAAGGTGTTCCTACGCTACTGGGGGATAAATGCGCCGATAAACTCATCTTT. It codes for CALGEEGVPTLLGDKCADKLIF.

The chain carries TRDV1 and TRDJ1; D is possibly TRDD2 (7 bases). This CDR3 is 22 amino acids long. Per germline, CDR1 TSWWSYY and CDR2 QGS. V was clipped by 4 bases and J by 0 bases, with 33 bases between them. Here the CDR3 reads CALGGPNSYPRTGRLYTDKLIF. In DNA form, the CDR3 reads TGTGCTCTTGGGGGACCCAATTCCTACCCCCGTACTGGGAGGCTCTACACCGATAAACTCATCTTT.

In its sample, this clone was seen a few times. V usage is TRDV1 and J usage is TRDJ1, with D possibly matching TRDD3 (5 bases). The CDR3 spans 19 residues. The germline V and J ends were trimmed by 2 bases and 0 bases, with 22 bases remaining between them. Germline-derived CDR1 and CDR2 are TSWWSYY and QGS. This chain's CDR3 is CALGENRYFVLDYTDKLIF. The DNA of the CDR3 is TGTGCTCTTGGGGAAAATCGATACTTTGTACTGGACTACACCGATAAACTCATCTTT.

This chain joins TRDV1 and TRDJ1; D is possibly TRDD3 (5 bases). The germline V gene encodes CDR1 TSWWSYY and CDR2 QGS. Trimming cost V 1 base and J 0 bases, with 15 bases left between them. The CDR3 length is 17 residues. This chain's CDR3 is CALGEPPRGVDTDKLIF. DNA for the CDR3: TGTGCTCTTGGGGAACCCCCGCGGGGGGTCGACACCGATAAACTCATCTTT.